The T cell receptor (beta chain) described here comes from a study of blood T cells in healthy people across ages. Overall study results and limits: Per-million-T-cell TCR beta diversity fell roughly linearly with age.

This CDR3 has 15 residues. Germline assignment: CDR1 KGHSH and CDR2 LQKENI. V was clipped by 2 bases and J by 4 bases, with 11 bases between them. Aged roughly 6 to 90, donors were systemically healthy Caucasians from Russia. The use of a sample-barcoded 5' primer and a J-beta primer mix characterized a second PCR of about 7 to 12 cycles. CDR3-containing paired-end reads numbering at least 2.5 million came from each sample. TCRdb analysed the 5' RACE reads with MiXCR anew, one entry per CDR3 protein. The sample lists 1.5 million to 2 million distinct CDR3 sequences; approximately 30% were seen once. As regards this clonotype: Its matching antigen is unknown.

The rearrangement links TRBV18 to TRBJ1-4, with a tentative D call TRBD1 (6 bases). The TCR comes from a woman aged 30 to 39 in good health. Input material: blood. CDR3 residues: CASSPKTGFNEKLFF. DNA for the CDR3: TGTGCCAGCTCACCAAAGACAGGCTTTAATGAAAAACTGTTTTTT.